This T cell receptor (beta chain) was identified during a study of blood T cell repertoires in COVID-19. At the level of the study: Samples representing acute and convalescent COVID-19 were sourced from the United States, Italy and Spain. Sources were T cells, B-cell-depleted T cells, or PBMCs; the material itself was cDNA or gDNA.

Study processing details: Estimation of nucleated cell counts was performed using reference gene primer amplification. Clones were sequenced by immunoSEQ multiplex PCR, and TCRdb holds only the in-frame ones, with some missing. Clonal size and the V and J genes are those of that table, whereas D and trimming came from the DNA. The repertoire consists of roughly 190,000 clones, with 85% to 90% occurring once and the leading ten covering around 7%. Germline lookup yields CDR1 MDHEN and CDR2 SYDVKM. The V end was cut by 3 bases, the J end by 4 bases, with 9 bases between. The CDR3 covers 13 residues. This TCR derives from a woman older than 75 in a cohort sampled during active or convalescent COVID-19. The chain combines TRBV28 with TRBJ1-2; D is ambiguous. The sample taken for sequencing was peripheral blood. The CDR3 sequence: CASSFGHAYGYTF. The CDR3 DNA follows: TGTGCCAGCAGTTTTGGGCACGCCTATGGCTACACCTTC.